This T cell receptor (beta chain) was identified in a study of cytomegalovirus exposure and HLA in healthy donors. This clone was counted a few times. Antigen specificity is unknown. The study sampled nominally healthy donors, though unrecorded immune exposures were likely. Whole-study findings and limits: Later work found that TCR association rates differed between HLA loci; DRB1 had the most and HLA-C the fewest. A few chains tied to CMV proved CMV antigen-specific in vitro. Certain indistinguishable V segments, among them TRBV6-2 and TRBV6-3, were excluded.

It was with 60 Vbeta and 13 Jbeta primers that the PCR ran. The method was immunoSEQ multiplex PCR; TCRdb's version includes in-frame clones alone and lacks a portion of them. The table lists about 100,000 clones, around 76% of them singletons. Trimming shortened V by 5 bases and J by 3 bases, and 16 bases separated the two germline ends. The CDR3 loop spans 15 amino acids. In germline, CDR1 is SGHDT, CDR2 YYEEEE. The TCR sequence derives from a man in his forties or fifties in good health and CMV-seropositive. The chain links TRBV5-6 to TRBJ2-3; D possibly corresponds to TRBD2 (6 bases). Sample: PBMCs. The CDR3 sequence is CASRPGTLGTDTQYF. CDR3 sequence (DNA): TGTGCCAGCAGACCCGGGACTTTGGGGACAGATACGCAGTATTTT.